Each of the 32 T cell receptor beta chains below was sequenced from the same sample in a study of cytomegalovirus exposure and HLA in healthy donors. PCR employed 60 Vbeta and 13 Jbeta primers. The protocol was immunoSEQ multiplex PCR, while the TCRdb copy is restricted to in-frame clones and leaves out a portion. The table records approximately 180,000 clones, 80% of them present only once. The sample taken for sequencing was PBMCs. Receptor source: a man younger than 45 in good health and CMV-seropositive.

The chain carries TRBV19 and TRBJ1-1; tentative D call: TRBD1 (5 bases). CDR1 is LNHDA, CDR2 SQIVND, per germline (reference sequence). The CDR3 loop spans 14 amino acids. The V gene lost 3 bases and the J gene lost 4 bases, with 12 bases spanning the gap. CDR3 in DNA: TGTGCCAGTAGTATTCCCGGGGGTGGCACTGAAGCTTTCTTT. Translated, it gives CASSIPGGGTEAFF.

CDR3 nucleotide sequence: TGTGCCAGCCGCTACGGAGGGGGGGTGCCTCAGTATTTT. The encoded protein is CASRYGGGVPQYF. This sequence joins TRBV2 and TRBJ2-3; D is perhaps TRBD2 (7 bases). V was clipped by 8 bases and J by 12 bases, with 21 bases between them. Germline V gives CDR1 SNHLY, CDR2 FYNNEI. The CDR3 length is 13 residues.

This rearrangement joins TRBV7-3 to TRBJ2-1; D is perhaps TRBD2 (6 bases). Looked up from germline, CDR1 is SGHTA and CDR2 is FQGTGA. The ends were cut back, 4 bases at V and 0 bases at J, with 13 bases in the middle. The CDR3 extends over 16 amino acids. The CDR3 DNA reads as TGTGCCAGCAGCTCGAATAGCGGCAGCTCCTACAATGAGCAGTTCTTC. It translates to CASSSNSGSSYNEQFF.

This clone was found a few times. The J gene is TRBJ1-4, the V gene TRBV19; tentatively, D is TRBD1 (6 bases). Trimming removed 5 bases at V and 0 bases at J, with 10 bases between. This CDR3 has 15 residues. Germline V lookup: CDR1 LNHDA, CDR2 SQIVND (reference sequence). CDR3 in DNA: TGTGCCAGTAGTGCCCGACAGGCAACTAATGAAAAACTGTTTTTT. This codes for CASSARQATNEKLFF. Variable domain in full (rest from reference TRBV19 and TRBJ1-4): DGGITQSPKYLFRKEGQNVTLSCEQNLNHDAMYWYRQDPGQGLRLIYYSQIVNDFQKGDIAEGYSVSREKKESFPLTVTSAQKNPTAFYLCASSARQATNEKLFFGSGTQLSVL.

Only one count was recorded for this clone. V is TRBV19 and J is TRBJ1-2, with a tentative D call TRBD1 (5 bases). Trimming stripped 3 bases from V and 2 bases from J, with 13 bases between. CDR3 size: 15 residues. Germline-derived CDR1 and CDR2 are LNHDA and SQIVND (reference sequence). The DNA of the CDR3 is TGTGCCAGTAGTATGAGCGGGACCCTCAACTATGGCTACACCTTC. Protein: CASSMSGTLNYGYTF.

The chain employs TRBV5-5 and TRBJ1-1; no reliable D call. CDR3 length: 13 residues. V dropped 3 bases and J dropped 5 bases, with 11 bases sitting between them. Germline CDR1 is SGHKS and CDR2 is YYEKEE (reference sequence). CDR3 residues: CASSSDIFTEAFF. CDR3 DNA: TGTGCCAGCAGCTCAGATATCTTTACTGAAGCTTTCTTT.

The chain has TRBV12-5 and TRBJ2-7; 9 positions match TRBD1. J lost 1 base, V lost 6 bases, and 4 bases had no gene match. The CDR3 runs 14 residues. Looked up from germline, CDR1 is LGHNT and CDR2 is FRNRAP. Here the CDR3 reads CASGRTGDSYEQYF. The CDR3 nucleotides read TGTGCTAGTGGCCGGACAGGGGATTCCTACGAGCAGTACTTC.

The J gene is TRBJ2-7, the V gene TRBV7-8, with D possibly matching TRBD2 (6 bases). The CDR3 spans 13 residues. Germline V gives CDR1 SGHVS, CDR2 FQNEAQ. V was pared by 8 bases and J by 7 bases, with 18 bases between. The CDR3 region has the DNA TGTGCCAGCCGGGACTCCGGTGGGGTTGAGCAGTACTTC. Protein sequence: CASRDSGGVEQYF.

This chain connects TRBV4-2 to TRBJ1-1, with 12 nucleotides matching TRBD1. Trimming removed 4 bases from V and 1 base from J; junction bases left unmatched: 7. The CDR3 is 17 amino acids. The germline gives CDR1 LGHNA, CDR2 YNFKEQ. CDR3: CASSPAGTGGENTEAFF. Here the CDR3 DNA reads TGTGCCAGCAGCCCAGCCGGGACAGGGGGCGAGAACACTGAAGCTTTCTTT.

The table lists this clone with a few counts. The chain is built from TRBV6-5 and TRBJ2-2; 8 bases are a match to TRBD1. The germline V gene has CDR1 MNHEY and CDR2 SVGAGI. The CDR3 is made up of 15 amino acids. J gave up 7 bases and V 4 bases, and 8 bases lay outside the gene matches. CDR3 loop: CASSWADRGNGELFF. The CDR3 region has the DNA TGTGCCAGCAGTTGGGCCGACAGGGGCAACGGGGAGCTGTTTTTT.

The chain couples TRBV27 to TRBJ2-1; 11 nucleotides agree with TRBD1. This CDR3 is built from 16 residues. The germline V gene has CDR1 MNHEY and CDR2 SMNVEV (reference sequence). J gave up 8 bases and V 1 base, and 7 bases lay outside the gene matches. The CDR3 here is CASSLWSRTGGDEQFF. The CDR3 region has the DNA TGTGCCAGCAGTTTATGGTCGCGGACAGGGGGCGATGAGCAGTTCTTC.

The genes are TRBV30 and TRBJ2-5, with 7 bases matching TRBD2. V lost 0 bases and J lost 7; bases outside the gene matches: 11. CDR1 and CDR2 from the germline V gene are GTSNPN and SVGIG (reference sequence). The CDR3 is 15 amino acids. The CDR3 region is CAWSVRGDPQMTQYF. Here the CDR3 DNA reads TGTGCCTGGAGTGTACGGGGGGACCCGCAGATGACCCAGTACTTC.

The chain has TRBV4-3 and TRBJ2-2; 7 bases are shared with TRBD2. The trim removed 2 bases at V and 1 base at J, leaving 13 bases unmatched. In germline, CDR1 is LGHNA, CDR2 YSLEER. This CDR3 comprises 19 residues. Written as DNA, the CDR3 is TGCGCCAGCAGCCAAAGATTACCCAGGACGGGGGGGAACACCGGGGAGCTGTTTTTT. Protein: CASSQRLPRTGGNTGELFF.

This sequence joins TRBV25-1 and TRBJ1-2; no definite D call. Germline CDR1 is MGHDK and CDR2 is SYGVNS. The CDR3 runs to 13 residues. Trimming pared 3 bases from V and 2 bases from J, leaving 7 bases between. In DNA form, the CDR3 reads TGTGCCAGCAGTGACGCCGGGAACTATGGCTACACCTTC. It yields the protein CASSDAGNYGYTF.

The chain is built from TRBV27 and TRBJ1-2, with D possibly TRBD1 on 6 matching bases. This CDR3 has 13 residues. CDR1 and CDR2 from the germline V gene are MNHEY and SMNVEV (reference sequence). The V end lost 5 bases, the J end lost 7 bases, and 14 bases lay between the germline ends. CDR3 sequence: CASSQRGRGGYTF. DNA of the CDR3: TGTGCCAGCAGTCAGCGGGGGCGCGGTGGCTACACCTTC.

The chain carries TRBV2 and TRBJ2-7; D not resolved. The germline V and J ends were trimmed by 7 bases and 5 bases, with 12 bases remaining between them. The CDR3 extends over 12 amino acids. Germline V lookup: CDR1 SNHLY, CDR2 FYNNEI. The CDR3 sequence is CASIQNPNEQYF. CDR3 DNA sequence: TGTGCCAGCATCCAGAACCCCAACGAGCAGTACTTC.

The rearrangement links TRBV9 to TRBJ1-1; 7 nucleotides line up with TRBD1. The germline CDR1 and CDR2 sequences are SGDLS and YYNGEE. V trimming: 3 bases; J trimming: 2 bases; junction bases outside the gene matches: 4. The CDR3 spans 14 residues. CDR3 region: CASSGRDRNTEAFF. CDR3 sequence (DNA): TGTGCCAGCAGCGGGCGGGACAGAAACACTGAAGCTTTCTTT.

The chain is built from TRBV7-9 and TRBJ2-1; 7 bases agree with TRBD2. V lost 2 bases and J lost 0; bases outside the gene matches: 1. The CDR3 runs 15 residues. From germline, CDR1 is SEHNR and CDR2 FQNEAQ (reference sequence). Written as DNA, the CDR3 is TGTGCCAGCAGCTTACTAGCGGCCTCCTACAATGAGCAGTTCTTC. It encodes CASSLLAASYNEQFF.

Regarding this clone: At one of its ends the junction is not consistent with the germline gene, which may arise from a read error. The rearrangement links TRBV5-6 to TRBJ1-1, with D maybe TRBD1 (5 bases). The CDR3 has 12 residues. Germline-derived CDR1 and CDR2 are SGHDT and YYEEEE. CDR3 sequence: CASSYRWAEASF. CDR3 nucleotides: TGTGCCAGCAGCTACAGGTGGGCTGAAGCTTCCTTT. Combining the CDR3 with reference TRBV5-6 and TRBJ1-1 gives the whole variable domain DAGVTQSPTHLIKTRGQQVTLRCSPKSGHDTVSWYQQALGQGPQFIFQYYEEEERQRGNFPDRFSGHQFPNYSSELNVNALLLGDSALYLCASSYRWAEASFGQGTRLTVV.

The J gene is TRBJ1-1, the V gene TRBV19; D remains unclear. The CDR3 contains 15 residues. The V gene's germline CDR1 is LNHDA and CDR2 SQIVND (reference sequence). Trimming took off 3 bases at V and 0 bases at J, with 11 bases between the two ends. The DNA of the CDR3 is TGTGCCAGTAGTATTCTCGGCAGGCTGAACACTGAAGCTTTCTTT. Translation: CASSILGRLNTEAFF.

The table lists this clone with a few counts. The CDR3 loop reads CASSISDRDEQFF. As DNA, the CDR3 is TGTGCCAGCAGTATCTCCGACAGGGATGAGCAGTTCTTC. The genes are TRBV27 and TRBJ2-1, with 7 bases lining up with TRBD1. CDR1 is MNHEY, CDR2 SMNVEV, per germline (reference sequence). J gave up 8 bases and V 5 bases, and 6 bases lay outside the gene matches. The CDR3 totals 13 residues.

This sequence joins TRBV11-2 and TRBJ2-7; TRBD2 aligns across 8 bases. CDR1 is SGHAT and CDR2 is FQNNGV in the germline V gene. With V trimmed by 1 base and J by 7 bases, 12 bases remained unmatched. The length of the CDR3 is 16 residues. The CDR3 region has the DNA TGTGCCAGCAGCTTAGTGGGAGGCCCCCGGGGGGGGGAGCAGTACTTC. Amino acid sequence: CASSLVGGPRGGEQYF.

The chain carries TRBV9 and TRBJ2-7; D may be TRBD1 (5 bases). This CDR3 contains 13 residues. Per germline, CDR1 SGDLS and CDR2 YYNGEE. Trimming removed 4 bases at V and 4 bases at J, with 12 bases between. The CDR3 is CASSSQDTYEQYF. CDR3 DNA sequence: TGTGCCAGCAGCTCCCAGGACACTTACGAGCAGTACTTC. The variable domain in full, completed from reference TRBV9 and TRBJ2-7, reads DSGVTQTPKHLITATGQRVTLRCSPRSGDLSVYWYQQSLDQGLQFLIQYYNGEERAKGNILERFSAQQFPDLHSELNLSSLELGDSALYFCASSSQDTYEQYFGPGTRLTVT.

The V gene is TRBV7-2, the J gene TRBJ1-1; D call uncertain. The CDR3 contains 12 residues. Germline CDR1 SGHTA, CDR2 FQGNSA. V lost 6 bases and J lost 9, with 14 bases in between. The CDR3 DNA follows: TGTGCCAGCAGACCTCCGGAGGGTAAAGCTTTCTTT. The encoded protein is CASRPPEGKAFF.

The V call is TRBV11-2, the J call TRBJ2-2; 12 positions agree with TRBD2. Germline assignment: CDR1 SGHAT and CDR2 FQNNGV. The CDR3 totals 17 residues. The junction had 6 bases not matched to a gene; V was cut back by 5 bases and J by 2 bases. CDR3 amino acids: CASSAPLAGGNTGELFF. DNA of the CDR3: TGTGCCAGCAGCGCCCCACTAGCGGGGGGAAACACCGGGGAGCTGTTTTTT.

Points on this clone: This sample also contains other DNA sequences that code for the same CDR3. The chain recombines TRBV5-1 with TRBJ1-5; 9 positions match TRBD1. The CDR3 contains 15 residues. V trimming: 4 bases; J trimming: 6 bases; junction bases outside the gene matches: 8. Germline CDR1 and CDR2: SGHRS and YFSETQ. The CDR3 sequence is CASSPTGGQGQPQHF. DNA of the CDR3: TGCGCCAGCAGCCCTACAGGGGGCCAAGGTCAGCCCCAGCATTTT. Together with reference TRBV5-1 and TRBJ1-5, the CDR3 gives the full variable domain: KAGVTQTPRYLIKTRGQQVTLSCSPISGHRSVSWYQQTPGQGLQFLFEYFSETQRNKGNFPGRFSGRQFSNSRSEMNVSTLELGDSALYLCASSPTGGQGQPQHFGDGTRLSIL.

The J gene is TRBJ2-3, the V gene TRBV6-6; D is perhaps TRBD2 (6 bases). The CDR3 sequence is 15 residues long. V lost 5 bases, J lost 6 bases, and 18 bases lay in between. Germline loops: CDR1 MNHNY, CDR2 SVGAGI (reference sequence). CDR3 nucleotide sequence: TGTGCCAGCAGTCCGTCGAGGCGGGGAAGGGATACGCAGTATTTT. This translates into CASSPSRRGRDTQYF.

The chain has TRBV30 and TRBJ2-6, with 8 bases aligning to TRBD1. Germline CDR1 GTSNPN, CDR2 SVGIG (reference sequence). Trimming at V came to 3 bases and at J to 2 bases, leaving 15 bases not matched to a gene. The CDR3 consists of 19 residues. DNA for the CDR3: TGTGCCTGGAGACTTCCCTCCCGGGCAGGGGGCGCTGGGGCCAACGTCCTGACTTTC. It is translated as CAWRLPSRAGGAGANVLTF. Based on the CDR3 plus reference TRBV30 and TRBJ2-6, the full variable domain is SQTIHQWPATLVQPVGSPLSLECTVEGTSNPNLYWYRQAAGRGLQLLFYSVGIGQISSEVPQNLSASRPQDRQFILSSKKLLLSDSGFYLCAWRLPSRAGGAGANVLTFGAGSRLTVL.

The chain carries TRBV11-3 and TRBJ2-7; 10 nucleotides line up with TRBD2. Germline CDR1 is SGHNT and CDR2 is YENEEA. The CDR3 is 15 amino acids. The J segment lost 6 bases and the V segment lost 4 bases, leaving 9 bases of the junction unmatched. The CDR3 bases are TGTGCCAGCAGCTACATCACTAGCGGGGCGGTCGAGCAGTACTTC. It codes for CASSYITSGAVEQYF.

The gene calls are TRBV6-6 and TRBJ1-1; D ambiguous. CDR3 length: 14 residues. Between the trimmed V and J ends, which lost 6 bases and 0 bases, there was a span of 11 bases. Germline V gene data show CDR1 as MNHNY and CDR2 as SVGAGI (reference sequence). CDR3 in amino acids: CASSIQYMNTEAFF. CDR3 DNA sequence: TGTGCCAGCAGCATACAGTACATGAACACTGAAGCTTTCTTT.

The CDR3 protein is CSAATGRESPLHF. CDR3 nucleotide sequence: TGCAGCGCCGCGACAGGGCGTGAGTCACCCCTCCACTTT. This chain joins TRBV29-1 and TRBJ1-6; 7 bases agree with TRBD1. The CDR3 has 13 residues. Per germline, CDR1 SQVTM and CDR2 ANQGSEA. J lost 10 bases, V lost 7 bases, and 10 bases had no gene match.

The CDR3 is CASSLEGRGLDEQYF. CDR3 nucleotide sequence: TGTGCCAGCAGCTTAGAGGGCAGGGGTCTCGACGAGCAGTACTTC. This chain links TRBV7-9 with TRBJ2-7, with D tentatively TRBD1 (6 bases). V gave up 1 base and J gave up 5 bases, with 15 bases separating them. This CDR3 has 15 residues. Germline assignment: CDR1 SEHNR and CDR2 FQNEAQ (reference sequence). The whole variable domain, filled in from reference TRBV7-9 and TRBJ2-7, reads DTGVSQNPRHKITKRGQNVTFRCDPISEHNRLYWYRQTLGQGPEFLTYFQNEAQLEKSRLLSDRFSAERPKGSFSTLEIQRTEQGDSAMYLCASSLEGRGLDEQYFGPGTRLTVT.